The present T cell receptor beta chain was sequenced within a study of blood T cells in healthy people across ages. The study's findings and limits: Correlation between TCR beta diversity and naive T cell percentage was strong.

Worth noting for this clonotype: Its antigen remains unknown. One end of the junction varies from germline; a read error may be responsible.

Per germline, CDR1 MDHEN and CDR2 SYDVKM. The CDR3 extends over 13 amino acids. Primed by a sample-barcoded 5' primer and a J-beta primer mix, a second PCR proceeded for about 6 to 11 cycles. A template-switch adaptor containing 12 random nucleotides labeled each cDNA molecule. TCRdb re-called the 5' RACE reads with MiXCR, one entry per CDR3 protein. Of roughly 1.6 million distinct CDR3 sequences listed, 30% to 35% are singletons. There were healthy Caucasian individuals from Russia, aged roughly 6 to 95, serving as donors. Extraction yielded at least 6 micrograms of total RNA per sample. This TCR was recovered from a woman in her 30s in good health. The V call is TRBV28, the J call TRBJ2-1; a weak D match, TRBD2 (6 bases). Source material: blood. CDR3 DNA: TGTGCCAGCGAAACGGGAGACCACAATGAGCGGTTCTTC. This sequence encodes CASETGDHNERFF. Together with reference TRBV28 and TRBJ2-1, the CDR3 gives the full variable domain: DVKVTQSSRYLVKRTGEKVFLECVQDMDHENMFWYRQDPGLGLRLIYFSYDVKMKEKGDIPEGYSVSREKKERFSLILESASTNQTSMYLCASETGDHNERFFGPGTRLTVL.